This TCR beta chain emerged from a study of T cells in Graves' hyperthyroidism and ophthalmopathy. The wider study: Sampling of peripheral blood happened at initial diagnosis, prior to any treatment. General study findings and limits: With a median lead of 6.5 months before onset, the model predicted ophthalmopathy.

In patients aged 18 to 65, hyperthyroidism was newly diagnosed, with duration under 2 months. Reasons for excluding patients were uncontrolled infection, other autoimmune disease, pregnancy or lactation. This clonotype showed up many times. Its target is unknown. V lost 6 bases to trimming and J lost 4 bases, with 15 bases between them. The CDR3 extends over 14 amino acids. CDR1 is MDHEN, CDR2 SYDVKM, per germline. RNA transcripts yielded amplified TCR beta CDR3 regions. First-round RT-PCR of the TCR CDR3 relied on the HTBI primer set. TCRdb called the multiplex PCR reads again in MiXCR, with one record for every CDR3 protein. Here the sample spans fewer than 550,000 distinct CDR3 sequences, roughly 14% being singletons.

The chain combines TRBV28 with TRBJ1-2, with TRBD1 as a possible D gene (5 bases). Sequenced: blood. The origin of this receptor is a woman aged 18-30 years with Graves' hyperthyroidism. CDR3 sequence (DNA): TGTGCCAGCAGCACCACAGGTGGCAGCTATGGCTACACCTTC. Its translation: CASSTTGGSYGYTF.